Sequencing of this T cell receptor (beta chain) was carried out in a study of T cell repertoires in cytomegalovirus infection. Germline CDR1 reads SGHRS; CDR2 reads YFSETQ. V gave up 2 bases and J gave up 6 bases, with 12 bases separating them. The CDR3 contains 13 residues. TCRdb independently ran MiXCR on the reads; one entry per CDR3 protein. The data show about 130,000 distinct CDR3 sequences, with about 24% seen just once and 30% to 40% held by the top ten. This clonotype has a handful of counts. Its antigen is currently unknown. The J gene is TRBJ2-7, the V gene TRBV5-1; D uncertain. The sequencing input was PBMCs, sequenced either directly or after in vitro stimulation (not recorded which). This receptor was identified in a human donor in good health (CMV status not recorded). Some clones in this sample may be carry-over from other donors' samples. The CDR3 is CASSFDPSGEQYF. For the CDR3, the DNA is TGCGCCAGCAGCTTCGATCCCTCGGGCGAGCAGTACTTC.